This T cell receptor beta chain was profiled in a study of OX40 agonist ivuxolimab in advanced cancers. Study overall: Patients were treated with intravenous ivuxolimab, dosed at 0.01 to 10 mg/kg and infused every 2 weeks.

The assay was immunoSEQ multiplex PCR, and TCRdb's table has in-frame clones only and misses some. The sample lists tens of thousands of clones; 88% were seen once. With autoimmune disease history or systemic immunosuppression, patients were excluded. Blood got drawn at baseline, again on cycle 4 day 1, and then on cycle 7 day 1. Per the germline V gene, CDR1 is MNHNS and CDR2 is SASEGT. The CDR3 loop spans 14 amino acids. Trimming removed 7 bases from V and 0 bases from J, with 13 bases in between. The sample consisted of CD4+ or CD8+ T cells sorted from blood, taken in a trial of the OX40 agonist ivuxolimab. V and J are TRBV6-1 and TRBJ2-7; D perhaps matches TRBD2 (5 bases). The source is an adult with an advanced solid tumor such as melanoma, head and neck, liver or kidney cancer. In nucleotides, the CDR3 is TGTGCCAGCACGACGGGCGGGTCCTCCTACGAGCAGTACTTC. Translating gives CASTTGGSSYEQYF.